This T cell receptor (beta chain) was found in a study of cytomegalovirus exposure and HLA in healthy donors. Study background: Per a later analysis, the roughly 700 first-cohort and about 120 validation repertoires shared one platform.

Trimming cost V 5 bases and J 7 bases, with 12 bases left between them. Germline V gene lookup returns CDR1 LGHNA and CDR2 YSLEER. The CDR3 contains 13 residues. The data were produced by immunoSEQ multiplex PCR, yet TCRdb's version contains in-frame clones alone and is incomplete. The sample yields around 150,000 clones, 70% to 90% seen once. Study-wide points: Reportedly, cytomegalovirus status was diagnosed with high sensitivity and specificity. The study found most TCR sequences rare, yet found some public TCRs in many donors. The CMV antigen specificity of a few CMV-associated chains was confirmed through in vitro analysis.

A remark on this clone: Its target is not known.

The chain uses TRBV4-3 and TRBJ1-5, with D possibly TRBD1 on 5 matching bases. The TCR comes from a man aged 25-45 years in good health and CMV-seropositive. The specimen sequenced was PBMCs. CDR3 coding DNA: TGCGCCAGCAGCGTCACTTGGGGCCAGCCCCAGCATTTT. This encodes CASSVTWGQPQHF.